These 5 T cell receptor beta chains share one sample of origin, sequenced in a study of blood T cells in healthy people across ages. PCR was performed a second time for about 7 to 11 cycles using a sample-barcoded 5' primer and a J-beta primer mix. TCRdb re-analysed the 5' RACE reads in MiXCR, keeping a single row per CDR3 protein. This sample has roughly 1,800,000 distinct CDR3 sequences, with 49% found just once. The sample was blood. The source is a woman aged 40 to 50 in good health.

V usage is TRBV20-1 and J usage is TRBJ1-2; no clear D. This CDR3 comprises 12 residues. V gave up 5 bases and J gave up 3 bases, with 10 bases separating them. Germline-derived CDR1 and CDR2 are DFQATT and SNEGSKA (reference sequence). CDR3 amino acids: CSALLPHYGYTF. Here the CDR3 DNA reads TGCAGTGCTCTGCTCCCTCACTATGGCTACACCTTC.

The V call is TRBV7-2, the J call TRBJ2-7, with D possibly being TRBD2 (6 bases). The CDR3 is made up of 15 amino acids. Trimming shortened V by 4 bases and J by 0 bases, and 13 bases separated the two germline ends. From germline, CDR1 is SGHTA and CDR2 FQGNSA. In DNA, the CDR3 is TGTGCCAGCAGCTCCCGGGACTTCTGCTCCTACGAGCAGTACTTC. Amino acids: CASSSRDFCSYEQYF. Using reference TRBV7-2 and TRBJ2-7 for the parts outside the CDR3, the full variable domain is GAGVSQSPSNKVTEKGKDVELRCDPISGHTALYWYRQSLGQGLEFLIYFQGNSAPDKSGLPSDRFSAERTGGSVSTLTIQRTQQEDSAVYLCASSSRDFCSYEQYFGPGTRLTVT.

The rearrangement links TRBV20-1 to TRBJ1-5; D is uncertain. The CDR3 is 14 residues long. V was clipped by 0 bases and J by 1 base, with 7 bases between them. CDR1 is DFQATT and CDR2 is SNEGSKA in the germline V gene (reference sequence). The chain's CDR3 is CSARDTLSNQPQHF. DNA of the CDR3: TGCAGTGCTAGAGACACCCTGAGCAATCAGCCCCAGCATTTT.

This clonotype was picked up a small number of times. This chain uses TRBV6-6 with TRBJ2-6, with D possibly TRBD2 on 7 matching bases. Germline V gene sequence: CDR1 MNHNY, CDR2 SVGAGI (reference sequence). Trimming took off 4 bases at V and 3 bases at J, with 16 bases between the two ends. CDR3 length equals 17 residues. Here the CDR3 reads CASSLAGALGGANVLTF. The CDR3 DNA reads TGTGCCAGCAGTTTGGCGGGGGCGCTTGGTGGGGCCAACGTCCTGACTTTC.

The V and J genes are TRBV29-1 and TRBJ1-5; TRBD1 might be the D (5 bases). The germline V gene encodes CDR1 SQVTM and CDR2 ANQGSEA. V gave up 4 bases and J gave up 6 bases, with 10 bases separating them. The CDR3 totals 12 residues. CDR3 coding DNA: TGCAGCGTTGGGTGGGGGGGTCAGCCCCAGCATTTT. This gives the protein CSVGWGGQPQHF. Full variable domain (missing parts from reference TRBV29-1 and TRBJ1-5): SAVISQKPSRDICQRGTSLTIQCQVDSQVTMMFWYRQQPGQSLTLIATANQGSEATYESGFVIDKFPISRPNLTFSTLTVSNMSPEDSSIYLCSVGWGGQPQHFGDGTRLSIL.